The 7 T cell receptor beta chains given below trace back to one sample, sequenced in a study of blood T cell repertoires in COVID-19 (TCRdb year 2020). Library preparation employed the immunoSEQ multiplex PCR assay. What TCRdb holds here is the immuneACCESS table cut down to in-frame rearrangements. Part of the clones is not present; checked against another copy, under half of the missing clones reflect an unresolved V gene, and the others are unexplained. The sample has about 230,000 clones on record, more than 65% of them singletons. Jointly, the top ten make up approximately 8% of the sample. Sequenced input: peripheral blood. Receptor source: a woman aged 80 or over with acute or convalescent COVID-19.

The CDR3 nucleotides are TGTGCCAGCAGCTTATCGCGGGGGGGCTATGGTGAGCAGTTCTTC. It yields the protein CASSLSRGGYGEQFF. The chain has TRBV7-2 and TRBJ2-1, with TRBD2 matching over 9 bases. Unmatched junction bases numbered 8, after V lost 2 bases and J lost 9 bases. CDR3 length: 15 residues. The germline V gene has CDR1 SGHTA and CDR2 FQGNSA.

V is TRBV30 and J is TRBJ1-3, with 9 bases lining up with TRBD1. Per germline, CDR1 GTSNPN and CDR2 SVGIG (reference sequence). V lost 7 bases to trimming and J lost 2 bases; unmatched junction nucleotides: 9. There are 15 residues in the CDR3. The chain's CDR3 is CALFLRDRAGNTIYF. CDR3 DNA: TGTGCCTTATTCCTGCGGGACAGGGCTGGAAACACCATATATTTT.

The chain uses TRBV6-1 and TRBJ1-5; D is uncertain. The V end lost 2 bases, the J end lost 7 bases, and 15 bases lay between the germline ends. Germline CDR1 reads MNHNS; CDR2 reads SASEGT. The CDR3 extends over 15 amino acids. The CDR3 here is CASSETSGSVQPQHF. For the CDR3, the DNA is TGTGCCAGCAGTGAAACCTCGGGATCTGTACAGCCCCAGCATTTT.

The CDR3 is CASSTRQEYYGYTF. Here the CDR3 DNA reads TGTGCCAGTAGTACCCGACAGGAATACTATGGCTACACCTTC. The chain has TRBV19 and TRBJ1-2; possibly TRBD1 for D (6 bases). Germline V CDR1 and CDR2: LNHDA, SQIVND (reference sequence). V lost 4 bases to trimming and J lost 3 bases, with 12 bases between them. The CDR3 is made up of 14 amino acids.

This chain connects TRBV28 to TRBJ1-1; 8 bases fit TRBD1. This CDR3 has 14 residues. V was pared by 5 bases and J by 0 bases, with 2 bases of the junction left unmatched. The V gene's germline CDR1 is MDHEN and CDR2 SYDVKM. The CDR3, as DNA: TGTGCCAGCAGTGCGACAGGGGTGAACACTGAAGCTTTCTTT. Its translation: CASSATGVNTEAFF.

Remarks on this clone: An end of the junction differs from the germline gene, which may be a read error. This sequence joins TRBV5-5 and TRBJ1-1; no clear D gene. The CDR3 covers 14 residues. The germline V gene encodes CDR1 SGHKS and CDR2 YYEKEE (reference sequence). CDR3 coding DNA: TGTGTCAGCAGCTTGGCCCCAGAGGGCACTGAAGCTTTCTTT. This translates into CVSSLAPEGTEAFF.

V and J are TRBV27 and TRBJ2-2, with 8 bases that match TRBD1. This CDR3 has 17 amino acids. Trimming removed 5 bases from V and 4 bases from J; junction bases left unmatched: 12. Germline CDR1 is MNHEY and CDR2 is SMNVEV (reference sequence). In nucleotides, the CDR3 is TGTGCCAGCAGTCCAAAAGCCCCGGGACAGGTCACCGGGGAGCTGTTTTTT. Amino acids: CASSPKAPGQVTGELFF.